Listed here is a single TCR beta chain. Its antigen is unidentified. Via MiXCR, TCRdb re-called the reads, giving one row per CDR3 protein. Here the sample spans approximately 730,000 distinct CDR3 sequences, roughly 28% being singletons. This sample is drawn from a study of T cell repertoires in cytomegalovirus infection. About the study: HLA-B-restricted CMV epitopes that are well studied were used alongside recently identified HLA-C-restricted ones. Matching HLA type, along with CMV infection, was indicated by public TCR beta signatures. Study findings and constraints: CMV-specific TCR beta clonotypes restricted by HLA-C were the ones dominating the ex vivo response. Of the TCR beta families, the public ones yielded a cumulative frequency that identified carriers of CMV plus the relevant HLA.

CDR1 and CDR2 (germline): MNHEY, SMNVEV (reference sequence). Deletions cut 5 bases from V and 1 base from J, with 12 bases between. This CDR3 is built from 15 residues. The material sequenced was cultured CD8+ T cells from PBMCs, taken from culture after CMV antigen stimulation. The V gene is TRBV27, the J gene TRBJ1-5; D unresolved. The sequence came from a human donor in good health (CMV status not recorded). Some clones in this sample may be carry-over from other donors' samples. The CDR3: CASSRVETSNQPQHF. In DNA form, the CDR3 reads TGTGCCAGCAGTAGGGTAGAGACGAGCAATCAGCCCCAGCATTTT.